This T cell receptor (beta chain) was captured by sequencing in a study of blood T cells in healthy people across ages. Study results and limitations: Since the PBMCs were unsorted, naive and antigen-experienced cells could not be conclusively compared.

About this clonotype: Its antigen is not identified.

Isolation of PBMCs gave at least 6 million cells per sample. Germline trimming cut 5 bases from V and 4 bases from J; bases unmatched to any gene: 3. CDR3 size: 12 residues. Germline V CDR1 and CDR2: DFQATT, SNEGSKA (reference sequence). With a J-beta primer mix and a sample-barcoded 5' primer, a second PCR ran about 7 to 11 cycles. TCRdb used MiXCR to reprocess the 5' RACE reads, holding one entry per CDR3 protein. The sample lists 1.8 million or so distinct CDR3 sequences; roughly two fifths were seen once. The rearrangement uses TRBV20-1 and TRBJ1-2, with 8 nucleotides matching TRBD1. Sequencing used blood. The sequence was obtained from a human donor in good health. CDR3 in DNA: TGCAGTGCTGACAGGGGTCTCTATGGCTACACCTTC. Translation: CSADRGLYGYTF.